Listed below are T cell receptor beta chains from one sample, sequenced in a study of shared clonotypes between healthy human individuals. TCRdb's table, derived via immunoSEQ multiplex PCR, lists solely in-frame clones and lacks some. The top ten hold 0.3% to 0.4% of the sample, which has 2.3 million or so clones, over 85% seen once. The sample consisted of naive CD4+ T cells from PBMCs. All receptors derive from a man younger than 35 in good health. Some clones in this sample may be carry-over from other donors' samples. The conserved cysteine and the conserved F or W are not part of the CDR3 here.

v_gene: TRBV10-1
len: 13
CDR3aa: ASSESSGAADTQY

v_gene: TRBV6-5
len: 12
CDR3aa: ASSKREEHNEQF

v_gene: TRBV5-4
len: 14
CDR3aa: ASTQILAGGPSEQY

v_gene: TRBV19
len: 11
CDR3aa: ASSKGVNTEAF

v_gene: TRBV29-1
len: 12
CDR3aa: SVGSGTPADTQY

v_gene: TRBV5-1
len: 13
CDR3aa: ASSRIKGGSNEQF

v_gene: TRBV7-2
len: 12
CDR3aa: ASSQGTANYGYT

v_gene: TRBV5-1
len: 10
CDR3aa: ASSSGGDTQY

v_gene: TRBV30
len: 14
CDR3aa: AWSVGRAGGNQPQH

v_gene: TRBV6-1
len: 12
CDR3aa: ASSPGSLTDTQY

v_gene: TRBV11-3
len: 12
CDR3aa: ASSSRREGNEQF

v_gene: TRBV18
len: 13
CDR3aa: ASSPPLAGYNEQF

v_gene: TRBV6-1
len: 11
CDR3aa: ASTTDRTDGYT

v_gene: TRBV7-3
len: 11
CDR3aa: ASSADHYNEQF

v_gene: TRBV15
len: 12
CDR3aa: ATSSMTENQPQH

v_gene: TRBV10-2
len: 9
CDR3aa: ASRENTEAF

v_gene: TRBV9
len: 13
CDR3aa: ASSVGLAVADTQY

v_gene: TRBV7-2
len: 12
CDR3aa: ASSRTRPGYEQY

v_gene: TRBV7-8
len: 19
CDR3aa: ASSSTGRTSGTRLNTGELF

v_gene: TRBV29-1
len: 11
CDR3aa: STIAGSLTGQF

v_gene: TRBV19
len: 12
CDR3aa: ASSTQGAKETQY

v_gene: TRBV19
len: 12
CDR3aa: ASSTLDKNTEAF

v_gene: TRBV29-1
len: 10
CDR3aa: SGERGGHEQF

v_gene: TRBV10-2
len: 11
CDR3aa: ASTSGTPYGYT

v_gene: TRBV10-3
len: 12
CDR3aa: AISDGTSGDEQY

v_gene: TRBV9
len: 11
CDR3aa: ASAQAPTREQY

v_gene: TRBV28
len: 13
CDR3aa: ASFYTGGAFTEAF

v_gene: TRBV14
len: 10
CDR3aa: ASSQELYEQY

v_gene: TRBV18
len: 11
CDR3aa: ASSIRGDTEAF

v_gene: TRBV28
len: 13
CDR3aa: ASSLFQGSGGEQF

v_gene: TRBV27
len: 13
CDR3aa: ASSSSGRAPNEQF

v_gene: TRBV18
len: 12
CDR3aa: ASSHDSGGAGQF

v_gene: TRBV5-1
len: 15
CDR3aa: ASSLGLASSSYNEQF

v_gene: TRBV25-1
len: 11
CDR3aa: ASINPGGSEQF

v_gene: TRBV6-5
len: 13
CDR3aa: ASSYRGSDTDTQY

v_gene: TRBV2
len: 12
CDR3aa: ASGRQTDTGELF

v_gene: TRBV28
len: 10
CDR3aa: ASSLTQGVAF

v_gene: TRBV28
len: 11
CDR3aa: ASSTTLSYGYT

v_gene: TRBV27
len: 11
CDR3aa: ASRDSKAGELF

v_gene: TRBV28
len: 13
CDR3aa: ASRDGQGMDYGYT

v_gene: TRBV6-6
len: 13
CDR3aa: ASSLRTGSDQPQH

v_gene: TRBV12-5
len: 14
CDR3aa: ASGLARLAGVDTQY

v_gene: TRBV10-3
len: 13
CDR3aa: AISELGPPNSPLH

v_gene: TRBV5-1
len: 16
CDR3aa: ASSPSAGVTGGVKTQY

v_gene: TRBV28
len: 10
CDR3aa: ASSQLRNEQF

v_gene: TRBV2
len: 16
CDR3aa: ASSDPATSGRNTGELF

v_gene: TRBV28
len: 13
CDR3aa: ASSSLPGRDNEQF

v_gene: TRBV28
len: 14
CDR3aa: ASSLGTGGWSEKLF

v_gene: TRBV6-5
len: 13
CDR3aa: ASSYSGAGTDTQY

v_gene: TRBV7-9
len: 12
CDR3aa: ASSLWGTAEEAF

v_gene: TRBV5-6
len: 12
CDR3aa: ASTTGGRPYEQY